This entry features one T cell receptor (beta chain) sequence. The entry originates in a study of blood T cell repertoires in COVID-19. The germline CDR1 and CDR2 sequences are MRHNA and SNTAGT. Trimming pared 2 bases from V and 8 bases from J, leaving 9 bases between. This CDR3 region has 13 residues. Clones were read by immunoSEQ multiplex PCR, and TCRdb kept only the in-frame ones, dropping some. The table shows approximately 270,000 clones, with approximately 85% occurring only once. J is TRBJ2-2 and V is TRBV6-4; no clear D. Sequences were obtained from PBMCs or T cells enriched from blood (not recorded which). The TCR was taken from a woman under 40 who had recovered from COVID-19. The CDR3 loop is CASSDGFLGELFF. In DNA, the CDR3 is TGTGCCAGCAGTGACGGCTTCCTGGGGGAGCTGTTTTTT.